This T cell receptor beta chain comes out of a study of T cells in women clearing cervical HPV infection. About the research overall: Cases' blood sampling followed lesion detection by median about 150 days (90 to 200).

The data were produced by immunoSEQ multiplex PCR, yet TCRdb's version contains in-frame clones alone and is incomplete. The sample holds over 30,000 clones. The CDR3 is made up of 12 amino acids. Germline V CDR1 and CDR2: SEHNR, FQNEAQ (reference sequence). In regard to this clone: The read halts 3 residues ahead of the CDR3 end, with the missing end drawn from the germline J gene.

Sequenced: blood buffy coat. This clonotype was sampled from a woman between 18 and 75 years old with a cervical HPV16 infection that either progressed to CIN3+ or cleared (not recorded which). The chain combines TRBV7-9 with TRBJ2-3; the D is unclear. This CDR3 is CASSFSQETQYF. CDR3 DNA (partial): TGTGCCAGCAGCTTCAGTCAAGAGACG.